A selection of T cell receptor beta chains follows, all from one sample in a study of cytomegalovirus exposure and HLA in healthy donors. The assay was immunoSEQ multiplex PCR, and TCRdb's table has in-frame clones only and misses some. The sample consists of about 210,000 clones, around 90% of them appearing once. The specimen was PBMCs. The receptor source for this set is a boy aged 2 to 10 in good health and CMV-seronegative. Both conserved end residues are part of each CDR3. The D gene is left open where the match is weak. Size tells how often a clone was seen (once, few, many) or the class of an expanded clone, and some rows leave it out.

v_gene,d_gene,abundance,j_gene,CDR3nt,CDR3aa
TRBV29-1,-,-,TRBJ2-7,TGCAGCGTGGCTGAGCAGGGCCGCGAGCAGTACTTC,CSVAEQGREQYF
TRBV27,TRBD2,once,TRBJ2-1,TGTGCCAGCAGTCCCCGGGGGGTTAGCTCCTACAATGAGCAGTTCTTC,CASSPRGVSSYNEQFF
TRBV6-5,TRBD1,-,TRBJ2-1,TGTGCCAGCAGTTACGGACCGGGACAGGGGGGAGGATCGATCTTC,CASSYGPGQGGGSIF
TRBV6-4,-,-,TRBJ1-1,TGTGCCAGCCGGGCCGAAGGGAGGGACACTGAAGCTTTCTTT,CASRAEGRDTEAFF
TRBV28,-,-,TRBJ1-2,TGTGCCAGCAGTTTGCCAGGCTATGGCTACACCTTC,CASSLPGYGYTF
TRBV2,-,-,TRBJ1-5,TGTGCCAGCAGTGATGCGGCGGTATATAGCAATCAGCCCCAGCATTTT,CASSDAAVYSNQPQHF
TRBV28,-,few,TRBJ2-1,TGTGCCAGCAGACCACTAGCATACGAGCAGTTCTTC,CASRPLAYEQFF
TRBV7-6,-,-,TRBJ1-3,TGTGCCAGCAGCCAACAGGGTTCAGGAAACACCATATATTTT,CASSQQGSGNTIYF
TRBV6-5,-,once,TRBJ1-2,TGTGCCAGCAGTTACTACAGGGATGATGGCTACACCTTC,CASSYYRDDGYTF
TRBV7-3,-,-,TRBJ2-1,TGTGCCAGCAGCTTATACGGGAGCCAGAATGAGCAGTTCTTC,CASSLYGSQNEQFF
TRBV2,TRBD1,once,TRBJ2-1,TGTGCCAGCAGTGAAGCGCGGACAGGGACCTACAATGAGCAGTTCTTC,CASSEARTGTYNEQFF
TRBV7-8,TRBD2,-,TRBJ2-2,TGTGCCAGCAGCTTCCGTTACGGGACTACGAACACCGGGGAGCTGTTTTTT,CASSFRYGTTNTGELFF
TRBV6-1,TRBD1,-,TRBJ1-5,TGTGCCAGCAGGGGGGGACAGAACAATCAGCCCCAGCATTTT,CASRGGQNNQPQHF
TRBV19,-,-,TRBJ2-7,TGTGCCAGTAGTGCCAGACAGGCCGTCTCCTACGAGCAGTACTTC,CASSARQAVSYEQYF
TRBV5-8,-,-,TRBJ1-5,TGTGCCAGCAGCTCACTTTTTGGATTAGGGATCGGGATTCAGCCCCAGCATTTT,CASSSLFGLGIGIQPQHF
TRBV5-4,TRBD1,once,TRBJ2-7,TGTGCCAGCAGCTTGGGACAGGGGGGGACCTACGAGCAGTACTTC,CASSLGQGGTYEQYF
TRBV20-1,-,-,TRBJ2-7,TGCAGTGCTAGTGGAGCGCGGGAGCAGTACTTC,CSASGAREQYF
TRBV15,-,-,TRBJ2-7,TGTGCCACCAGCAACAGACAGAACGAGCAGTACTTC,CATSNRQNEQYF
TRBV5-1,TRBD1,once,TRBJ1-5,TGCGCCAGCAGCTTGGACCCTACAGGGGCCAATCAGCCCCAGCATTTT,CASSLDPTGANQPQHF
TRBV28,TRBD1,-,TRBJ2-7,TGTGCCAGCAGTTCCACGGGACAGAACTACGAGCAGTACTTC,CASSSTGQNYEQYF
TRBV7-8,-,-,TRBJ2-7,TGTGCCAGCAGCCGATGGGGTTGGGGGGACAGCTCCTACGAGCAGTGCTTC,CASSRWGWGDSSYEQCF
TRBV30,-,-,TRBJ2-7,TGTGCCTGGAGTGTACTTGGACAGCCTAATTACGAGCAGTACTTC,CAWSVLGQPNYEQYF
TRBV7-9,TRBD2,-,TRBJ2-1,TGTGCCAGCAGCCCACGACCGGGGGGGGACCGCAACTACAATGAGCAGTTCTTC,CASSPRPGGDRNYNEQFF
TRBV7-9,TRBD1,-,TRBJ1-1,TGTTCCAGCAGGGGACGGGACAGCCAAGCTTTCTTT,CSSRGRDSQAFF
TRBV18,TRBD1,-,TRBJ2-1,TGTGCCAGCTCACACAAGGTCTTGTCCGAAACGGGACAGCCAATGTCCTACAATGAGCAGTTCTTC,CASSHKVLSETGQPMSYNEQFF
TRBV5-4,TRBD2,-,TRBJ2-1,TGTGCCAGCAGCTTGGCCGTAGCGGGAGGGATAAATGAGCAGTTCTTC,CASSLAVAGGINEQFF
TRBV2,-,-,TRBJ1-5,TGTGCCAGCAAAGGACAGCTCAATCAGCCCCAGCATTTT,CASKGQLNQPQHF
TRBV2,-,-,TRBJ1-1,TGTGCCAGCAGTGAAAGGGAGGGCGGGGGGACTGAAGCTTTCTTT,CASSEREGGGTEAFF
TRBV5-1,-,once,TRBJ2-1,TGCGCCAGCAGCTGGACAGTGGGAGAGCAGTTCTTC,CASSWTVGEQFF
TRBV6-1,TRBD1,-,TRBJ2-7,TGTGCCAGTTGGGACAGAGCCTCTACCTACGAGCAGTACTTC,CASWDRASTYEQYF
TRBV10-2,TRBD1,-,TRBJ1-2,TGCGCCAGCAGTGCTCCGGGACAGGGCGACTATGGCTACACCTTC,CASSAPGQGDYGYTF
TRBV9,-,-,TRBJ2-2,TGTGCCAGCAGCCCCAAGGGGGCCGGGGAGCTGTTTTTT,CASSPKGAGELFF